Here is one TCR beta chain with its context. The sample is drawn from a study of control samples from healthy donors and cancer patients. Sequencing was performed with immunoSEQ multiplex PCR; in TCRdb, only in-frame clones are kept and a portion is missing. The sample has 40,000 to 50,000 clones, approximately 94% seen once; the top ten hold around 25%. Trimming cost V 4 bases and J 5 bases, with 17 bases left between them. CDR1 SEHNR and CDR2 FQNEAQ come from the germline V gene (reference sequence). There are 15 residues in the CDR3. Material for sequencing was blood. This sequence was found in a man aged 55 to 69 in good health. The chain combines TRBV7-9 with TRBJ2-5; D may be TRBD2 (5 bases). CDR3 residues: CASSSRSRVGETQYF. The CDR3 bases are TGTGCCAGCAGCTCCCGTTCGCGGGTGGGTGAGACCCAGTACTTC.